Below, 18 T cell receptor beta chains from the same sample are listed, as sequenced in a study of T cell changes during pregnancy in multiple sclerosis. TCRdb keeps only in-frame clones here, not all; method: immunoSEQ multiplex PCR. This sample has tens of thousands of clones, with 96% found just once. This material consisted of CD8+ T cells from peripheral blood mononuclear cells, taken after pregnancy. The receptors originated from a female donor with multiple sclerosis, enrolled in a pregnancy study.

This clone was observed a handful of times. In nucleotides, the CDR3 is TGCGCCAGCAGCCAAGAGGGGGGGGGCATGAACACTGAAGCTTTCTTT. The encoded protein is CASSQEGGGMNTEAFF. This chain connects TRBV4-1 to TRBJ1-1; perhaps TRBD1 as D (6 bases). The V gene lost 0 bases and the J gene lost 0 bases, with 11 bases spanning the gap. Germline V gene lookup returns CDR1 MGHRA and CDR2 YSYEKL. This CDR3 spans 16 amino acids.

The chain is built from TRBV7-3 and TRBJ1-3; no reliable D call. Germline V gives CDR1 SGHTA, CDR2 FQGTGA. Deletions cut 5 bases from V and 0 bases from J, with 11 bases between. CDR3 length: 15 amino acids. The chain's CDR3 is CASSRPCFSGNTIYF. The CDR3 DNA follows: TGTGCCAGCAGCCGTCCGTGTTTCTCTGGAAACACCATATATTTT.

The V and J genes are TRBV28 and TRBJ2-7, with TRBD2 identical over 8 bases. Germline V gene lookup returns CDR1 MDHEN and CDR2 SYDVKM. The junction had 22 bases not matched to a gene; V was cut back by 2 bases and J by 7 bases. This CDR3 has 19 amino acids. As DNA, the CDR3 is TGTGCCAGCAGTTTACTTCATACCGCAAGCGGGAGAATTTCGCAGGAGCAGTACTTC. It is translated as CASSLLHTASGRISQEQYF.

J is TRBJ2-5 and V is TRBV4-2; D is undetermined. There are 15 residues in the CDR3. Germline V gene data show CDR1 as LGHNA and CDR2 as YNFKEQ. The germline V and J ends were trimmed by 1 base and 2 bases, with 11 bases remaining between them. The CDR3 sequence is CASSQGLELQETQYF. The CDR3 DNA sequence: TGTGCCAGCAGCCAAGGGCTAGAACTACAAGAGACCCAGTACTTC.

The chain employs TRBV29-1 and TRBJ2-5; D remains unclear. Germline CDR1 reads SQVTM; CDR2 reads ANQGSEA. The CDR3 is made up of 15 amino acids. V dropped 4 bases and J dropped 0 bases, with 15 bases sitting between them. The CDR3 coding sequence is TGCAGCGTTGGGAACAAACTCACTAACCAAGAGACCCAGTACTTC. Translating it yields CSVGNKLTNQETQYF.

Regarding this clone: At one end the junction does not follow the germline gene, possibly because of a read error. The rearrangement links TRBV6-6 to TRBJ2-6; 7 positions agree with TRBD1. CDR3 length: 15 residues. CDR1 is MNHNY and CDR2 is SVGAGI in the germline V gene (reference sequence). The CDR3 nucleotides are TGTGCCGGCAGTTTAGACAGGGCTGGGGCCAACGTCCTGACTTTC. This codes for CAGSLDRAGANVLTF.

This sequence joins TRBV15 and TRBJ2-5; TRBD1 is a possible D gene (6 bases). The CDR3 has 15 amino acids. CDR1 and CDR2 (germline): LNHNV, YYDKDF (reference sequence). Trimming left V 5 bases short and J 0 bases short, with 13 bases between. CDR3 region: CATSDPTGNQETQYF. The CDR3 DNA reads TGTGCCACCAGCGACCCGACAGGTAACCAAGAGACCCAGTACTTC.

Here the CDR3 DNA reads TGTGCCAGCACCCTTTTTCCCCGGGACAGGGGGCCGGATGAGCAGTTCTTC. Its translation: CASTLFPRDRGPDEQFF. This chain uses TRBV5-4 with TRBJ2-1, with 12 nucleotides matching TRBD1. Germline loops: CDR1 SGHNT, CDR2 YYREEE (reference sequence). With V trimmed by 6 bases and J by 8 bases, 15 bases remained unmatched. The CDR3 is made up of 17 amino acids.

The V gene is TRBV2, the J gene TRBJ2-3; 8 bases agree with TRBD2. Germline CDR1 reads SNHLY; CDR2 reads FYNNEI. This CDR3 has 14 residues. With 6 bases clipped from V and 6 bases from J, the junction kept 8 bases outside the gene matches. CDR3 in amino acids: CASRSQTSVDTQYF. DNA for the CDR3: TGTGCCAGCAGATCTCAGACTAGCGTGGATACGCAGTATTTT.

The chain recombines TRBV29-1 with TRBJ2-1; D is ambiguous. Trimming cost V 0 bases and J 0 bases, with 18 bases left between them. This CDR3 spans 18 amino acids. Germline-derived CDR1 and CDR2 are SQVTM and ANQGSEA. CDR3 coding DNA: TGCAGCGTTGAAGATCTCGCCTTGTCGCCTAGCTCCTACAATGAGCAGTTCTTC. This translates into CSVEDLALSPSSYNEQFF.

This chain connects TRBV5-4 to TRBJ1-2; 7 bases agree with TRBD1. This CDR3 region has 15 residues. The trim removed 5 bases at V and 0 bases at J, leaving 7 bases unmatched. Germline values: CDR1 SGHNT, CDR2 YYREEE (reference sequence). The CDR3: CASSGQGVANYGYTF. In DNA form, the CDR3 reads TGTGCCAGCAGTGGCCAGGGGGTAGCTAACTATGGCTACACCTTC.

The chain joins TRBV2 to TRBJ2-2; D possibly corresponds to TRBD2 (5 bases). Per the germline V gene, CDR1 is SNHLY and CDR2 is FYNNEI. This CDR3 comprises 13 residues. Between the trimmed V and J ends, which lost 10 bases and 7 bases, there was a span of 16 bases. The CDR3 loop is CATLLELVGELFF. In DNA, the CDR3 is TGTGCCACCCTACTAGAGTTGGTCGGGGAGCTGTTTTTT.

J is TRBJ2-7 and V is TRBV19, with a weak D call TRBD2 (5 bases). The germline CDR1 and CDR2 sequences are LNHDA and SQIVND (reference sequence). Trimming pared 6 bases from V and 7 bases from J, leaving 10 bases between. The CDR3 is made up of 11 amino acids. The CDR3: CASRFGGEQYF. DNA of the CDR3: TGTGCCAGTAGGTTCGGCGGGGAGCAGTACTTC.

This chain links TRBV4-1 with TRBJ2-7, with D perhaps TRBD2 (5 bases). CDR1 and CDR2 from the germline V gene are MGHRA and YSYEKL. There are 15 residues in the CDR3. Trimming took off 5 bases at V and 3 bases at J, with 17 bases between the two ends. CDR3 in DNA: TGCGCCAGCAGCTCCCCCGGGGATAGGGTCTACGAGCAGTACTTC. It yields the protein CASSSPGDRVYEQYF.

This chain links TRBV7-6 with TRBJ2-1; 10 bases agree with TRBD1. CDR1 and CDR2 from the germline V gene are SGHVS and FNYEAQ. Trimming removed 5 bases from V and 9 bases from J; junction bases left unmatched: 10. The CDR3 loop spans 15 amino acids. The CDR3 DNA reads TGTGCCAGCAGCGTCGGGACAGGGGAGGGTAGTGAGCAGTTCTTC. It encodes CASSVGTGEGSEQFF. Full variable domain (remainder filled in from reference TRBV7-6 and TRBJ2-1): GAGVSQSPRYKVTKRGQDVALRCDPISGHVSLYWYRQALGQGPEFLTYFNYEAQQDKSGLPNDRFSAERPEGSISTLTIQRTEQRDSAMYRCASSVGTGEGSEQFFGPGTRLTVL.

V and J are TRBV19 and TRBJ2-7, with TRBD1 identical over 10 bases. V was clipped by 2 bases and J by 6 bases; unmatched bases: 10. Germline CDR1 LNHDA, CDR2 SQIVND (reference sequence). CDR3 length equals 16 residues. Written as DNA, the CDR3 is TGTGCCAGTAGTATAACTGGGGACAGGGGTAACTCCGAGCAGTACTTC. As protein: CASSITGDRGNSEQYF.

This chain connects TRBV27 to TRBJ2-5, with D possibly matching TRBD1 (5 bases). The J call may be in error: the DNA end matches TRBJ2-7 better. Germline values: CDR1 MNHEY, CDR2 SMNVEV (reference sequence). The CDR3 extends over 14 amino acids. CDR3 sequence: CASSLGATPYEQYF. CDR3 sequence (DNA): TGTGCCAGCAGCTTAGGGGCCACTCCCTACGAGCAGTACTTC.

The rearrangement uses TRBV5-5 and TRBJ2-7; the D gene is possibly TRBD2 (5 bases). The CDR3 loop spans 16 amino acids. V lost 4 bases, J lost 0 bases, and 17 bases lay in between. Germline V CDR1 and CDR2: SGHKS, YYEKEE (reference sequence). CDR3 in amino acids: CASSLGAEMSSYEQYF. The DNA for the CDR3 is TGTGCCAGCAGCCTGGGAGCCGAGATGAGCTCCTACGAGCAGTACTTC.